This TCR beta chain was retrieved from a study of blood T cell repertoires in COVID-19. V shed 1 base, J shed 0 bases, and the junction held 7 bases outside the gene matches. Per the germline V gene, CDR1 is SEHNR and CDR2 is FQNEAQ (reference sequence). CDR3 length equals 18 residues. The protocol was immunoSEQ multiplex PCR, while the TCRdb copy is restricted to in-frame clones and leaves out a portion. The data contain about 520,000 clones, approximately 85% of them singletons. The rearrangement links TRBV7-9 to TRBJ1-4; 8 bases line up with TRBD1. Sequenced material: peripheral blood. The origin of this receptor is a human donor in a cohort sampled during active COVID-19. CDR3 nucleotide sequence: TGTGCCAGCAGCTTAGGGTACGGACAGGGAGCAACTAATGAAAAACTGTTTTTT. Its protein is CASSLGYGQGATNEKLFF.